This is a list of T cell receptor beta chains from one sample in a study of Graves' ophthalmopathy and Graves' hyperthyroidism. Via MiXCR, TCRdb re-called the multiplex PCR reads, giving one row per CDR3 protein. The table has roughly 410,000 distinct CDR3 sequences, 15% to 17% seen once. The sequenced sample consisted of peripheral blood. Every receptor here comes from a woman under 30 with stable Graves' hyperthyroidism. The CDR3 runs from the conserved cysteine through the conserved F or W. D genes are given only for firm matches. Size is omitted from some rows. Given values are once, few, many or a class for expanded clones.

clone size: few; V gene: TRBV6-2/TRBV6-3; J gene: TRBJ1-5; D gene: -; CDR3 DNA: TGTGCCAGCAGCCCCCCCGGGGGGAACCCATTTCTTAGCAATCAGCCCCAGCATTTT; CDR3 protein: CASSPPGGNPFLSNQPQHF
clone size: many; V gene: TRBV18; J gene: TRBJ2-4; D gene: -; CDR3 DNA: TGTGCCAGCTCACCACCGGCCCAAGCCAAAAACATTCAGTACTTC; CDR3 protein: CASSPPAQAKNIQYF
clone size: many; V gene: TRBV11-2; J gene: TRBJ2-5; D gene: -; CDR3 DNA: TGTGCCAGCAGCTTTGCGGTAAAAGAGACCCAGTACTTC; CDR3 protein: CASSFAVKETQYF
clone size: many; V gene: TRBV7-9; J gene: TRBJ2-7; D gene: -; CDR3 DNA: TGTGCCAGCAGCTTAGGGCCGGACGGCTCCTACGAGCAGTACTTC; CDR3 protein: CASSLGPDGSYEQYF
clone size: few; V gene: TRBV14; J gene: TRBJ2-7; D gene: TRBD1; CDR3 DNA: TGTGCCAGCAGCCCGACAGGGAAGCCCTACGAGCAGTACTTC; CDR3 protein: CASSPTGKPYEQYF
clone size: many; V gene: TRBV6-5; J gene: TRBJ1-1; D gene: TRBD1; CDR3 DNA: TGTGCCAGCAGTTACTCGAAGTTCAGGGGGGAAGCTTTCTTT; CDR3 protein: CASSYSKFRGEAFF
clone size: many; V gene: TRBV28; J gene: TRBJ1-6; D gene: -; CDR3 DNA: TGTGCCAGCAGTTTGCCCCCAGAAAATTCACCCCTCCACTTT; CDR3 protein: CASSLPPENSPLHF
clone size: many; V gene: TRBV7-2; J gene: TRBJ2-7; D gene: -; CDR3 DNA: TGTGCCAGCAGCCTGGGCTTTAGGGGTTTCTACGAGCAGTACTTC; CDR3 protein: CASSLGFRGFYEQYF
clone size: many; V gene: TRBV4-2; J gene: TRBJ2-7; D gene: TRBD1; CDR3 DNA: TGTGCCAGCAGCACCCGACAGGGCGAGCAGTACTTC; CDR3 protein: CASSTRQGEQYF
clone size: few; V gene: TRBV3-1; J gene: TRBJ2-7; D gene: -; CDR3 DNA: TGTGCCAGCAGCCCATCGGGACTCGTTTCCTACGAGCAGTACTTC; CDR3 protein: CASSPSGLVSYEQYF
clone size: -; V gene: TRBV19; J gene: TRBJ2-5; D gene: -; CDR3 DNA: TGTGCCAGTGGATGGTATGAGACCCAGTACTTC; CDR3 protein: CASGWYETQYF
clone size: many; V gene: TRBV24-1; J gene: TRBJ1-1; D gene: TRBD1; CDR3 DNA: TGTGCCACCAGTGTGTCCCGGACAGGGGTGACTGAAGCTTTCTTT; CDR3 protein: CATSVSRTGVTEAFF
clone size: -; V gene: TRBV7-3; J gene: TRBJ1-6; D gene: -; CDR3 DNA: TGTGCCAGCAGCTTATTATACGGGTGGAATTCACCCCTCCACTTT; CDR3 protein: CASSLLYGWNSPLHF
clone size: many; V gene: TRBV5-1; J gene: TRBJ1-1; D gene: TRBD1; CDR3 DNA: TGCGCCAGCAGCTTACCCGGGACAGCGACTGAAGCTTTCTTT; CDR3 protein: CASSLPGTATEAFF
clone size: many; V gene: TRBV28; J gene: TRBJ1-1; D gene: -; CDR3 DNA: TGTGCCAGCAGTTTCAAGGTTCCCATGGCTTTCTTT; CDR3 protein: CASSFKVPMAFF
clone size: many; V gene: TRBV15; J gene: TRBJ1-1; D gene: -; CDR3 DNA: TGTGCCACCAGCACCGCCGCACAGGGGAACACTGAAGCTTTCTTT; CDR3 protein: CATSTAAQGNTEAFF
clone size: -; V gene: TRBV25-1; J gene: TRBJ1-2; D gene: -; CDR3 DNA: TGTGCCAGCAGTGAGCGCTCGTATGGCTACACCTTC; CDR3 protein: CASSERSYGYTF
clone size: many; V gene: TRBV30; J gene: TRBJ2-4; D gene: -; CDR3 DNA: TGTGCCTGGATCAACCCCGGGACAGCCAAAAACATTCAGTACTTC; CDR3 protein: CAWINPGTAKNIQYF
clone size: few; V gene: TRBV5-1; J gene: TRBJ1-1; D gene: TRBD1; CDR3 DNA: TGCGCCAGCAGCCGGGACAGGGGAGTTAACACTGAAGCTTTCTTT; CDR3 protein: CASSRDRGVNTEAFF
clone size: -; V gene: TRBV3-1; J gene: TRBJ2-5; D gene: TRBD2; CDR3 DNA: TGTGCCAGCAGACGGACTAGCGGGCCATACCCAGAGACCCAGTACTTC; CDR3 protein: CASRRTSGPYPETQYF
clone size: many; V gene: TRBV6-5; J gene: TRBJ1-1; D gene: TRBD1; CDR3 DNA: TGTGCCAGCAATCCGGGACAGGGGGCGAAGAACACTGAAGCTTTCTTT; CDR3 protein: CASNPGQGAKNTEAFF
clone size: many; V gene: TRBV7-9; J gene: TRBJ2-2; D gene: -; CDR3 DNA: TGTGCCAGCAGCTCGGGCGGAACCGGGGAGCTGTTTTTT; CDR3 protein: CASSSGGTGELFF
clone size: many; V gene: TRBV28; J gene: TRBJ2-7; D gene: TRBD1; CDR3 DNA: TGTGCCAGCAGTCTCTCACAGGGGGGATACGAGCAGTACTTC; CDR3 protein: CASSLSQGGYEQYF
clone size: many; V gene: TRBV19; J gene: TRBJ1-6; D gene: -; CDR3 DNA: TGTGCCAGTAGTATGGAGGTTGGCTACTCACCCCTCCACTTT; CDR3 protein: CASSMEVGYSPLHF
clone size: many; V gene: TRBV7-2; J gene: TRBJ1-2; D gene: -; CDR3 DNA: TGTGCCAGCAGCTTAGGGCAGGACTACTACACCTTC; CDR3 protein: CASSLGQDYYTF
clone size: few; V gene: TRBV13; J gene: TRBJ1-2; D gene: -; CDR3 DNA: TGTGCCAGCAGCTCCCGACCTCTCAGCGGAGGCTACACCTTC; CDR3 protein: CASSSRPLSGGYTF
clone size: few; V gene: TRBV19; J gene: TRBJ2-3; D gene: TRBD2; CDR3 DNA: TGTGCCAGTAGTATAGGGGGGGGAGATACGCAGTATTTT; CDR3 protein: CASSIGGGDTQYF
clone size: few; V gene: TRBV4-1; J gene: TRBJ1-1; D gene: TRBD1; CDR3 DNA: TGCGCCAGCAGCCAAGCGGAGTCCCGGACAGGGAGGGCTTTCTTT; CDR3 protein: CASSQAESRTGRAFF
clone size: many; V gene: TRBV12-3/TRBV12-4; J gene: TRBJ1-6; D gene: -; CDR3 DNA: TGTGCCAGCAGTTTTGAGGCAGGGATAGGCTCACCCCTCCACTTT; CDR3 protein: CASSFEAGIGSPLHF
clone size: many; V gene: TRBV29-1; J gene: TRBJ2-2; D gene: TRBD2; CDR3 DNA: TGCAGCGTCGCCGCTAGCGGGGGGCAGACCGGGGAGCTGTTTTTT; CDR3 protein: CSVAASGGQTGELFF
clone size: many; V gene: TRBV20-1; J gene: TRBJ1-1; D gene: -; CDR3 DNA: TGCAGTGCTGGTTACTGGAACACTGAAGCTTTCTTT; CDR3 protein: CSAGYWNTEAFF
clone size: -; V gene: TRBV11-1; J gene: TRBJ2-7; D gene: TRBD2; CDR3 DNA: TGTGCCAGCACCCCGTGGGGTAGCGGGAGGGCCTGGTACGAGCAGTACTTC; CDR3 protein: CASTPWGSGRAWYEQYF
clone size: many; V gene: TRBV6-2/TRBV6-3; J gene: TRBJ2-7; D gene: -; CDR3 DNA: TGTGCCAGCAGTTTTGACAGGCCCTACGAGCAGTACTTC; CDR3 protein: CASSFDRPYEQYF
clone size: many; V gene: TRBV28; J gene: TRBJ1-5; D gene: -; CDR3 DNA: TGTGCCAGCAGTTTAAGAGGGACTAGCAATCAGCCCCAGCATTTT; CDR3 protein: CASSLRGTSNQPQHF
clone size: many; V gene: TRBV20-1; J gene: TRBJ1-1; D gene: -; CDR3 DNA: TGCAGTGCTAGAGATGGGAGGGCTGCGTGGACTGAAGCTTTCTTT; CDR3 protein: CSARDGRAAWTEAFF